These 27 T cell receptor beta chains were sequenced from one sample in a study of T-cell memory formation after mild COVID-19. TCRdb re-analysed the 5' RACE reads in MiXCR, keeping a single row per CDR3 protein. The sample shows 350,000 to 500,000 distinct CDR3 sequences, about a sixth of them seen only once. The sample consisted of PBMCs or a T cell subset sorted from them (not recorded which). The source is a man aged 18 to 29 who had mild COVID-19 (a few samples of this study predate the infection). Cell type and time point are not known.

This clonotype was found a few times. The chain combines TRBV4-3 with TRBJ2-6; D is undetermined. Germline V gene sequence: CDR1 LGHNA, CDR2 YSLEER. V shed 0 bases and J shed 0 bases, with 12 bases lying between them. This CDR3 is built from 18 residues. The CDR3 sequence: CASSQEITSSSGANVLTF. The CDR3 nucleotides read TGCGCCAGCAGCCAAGAAATAACTTCAAGCTCTGGGGCCAACGTCCTGACTTTC.

This clonotype was observed many times. J is TRBJ2-5 and V is TRBV7-2; 9 nucleotides match TRBD1. CDR1 and CDR2 from the germline V gene are SGHTA and FQGNSA. This CDR3 comprises 14 residues. J gave up 9 bases and V 4 bases, and 9 bases lay outside the gene matches. The CDR3 nucleotides read TGTGCCAGCAGCTCATACAGGGGGCGCATGGCCCAGTACTTC. Amino acid sequence: CASSSYRGRMAQYF. The whole variable domain, filled in from reference TRBV7-2 and TRBJ2-5, reads GAGVSQSPSNKVTEKGKDVELRCDPISGHTALYWYRQSLGQGLEFLIYFQGNSAPDKSGLPSDRFSAERTGGSVSTLTIQRTQQEDSAVYLCASSSYRGRMAQYFGPGTRLLVL.

This clonotype has only a few counts. The rearrangement uses TRBV4-1 and TRBJ1-1, with D perhaps matching TRBD1 (5 bases). V was shortened by 6 bases and J by 0 bases, with 8 bases between the two germline ends. The CDR3 consists of 13 residues. CDR1 is MGHRA, CDR2 YSYEKL, per germline. Here the CDR3 DNA reads TGCGCCAGCAGACGGGACTTGAACACTGAAGCTTTCTTT. It codes for CASRRDLNTEAFF.

This clonotype was recorded a few times. This chain uses TRBV7-2 with TRBJ2-7; tentative D call: TRBD1 (5 bases). Deletions cut 5 bases from V and 2 bases from J, with 13 bases between. This CDR3 comprises 14 residues. Per the germline V gene, CDR1 is SGHTA and CDR2 is FQGNSA. The DNA of the CDR3 is TGTGCCAGCAGCCTATCACCGGACACCTACGAGCAGTACGTC. Amino acid sequence: CASSLSPDTYEQYV.

A few counts support this clonotype. V gene TRBV11-2 combines with J gene TRBJ2-1; 7 nucleotides agree with TRBD1. The CDR3 is 14 residues long. Germline lookup yields CDR1 SGHAT and CDR2 FQNNGV. V lost 5 bases, J lost 2 bases, and 3 bases stayed unmatched. Here the CDR3 reads CASSRDRAYNEQFF. For the CDR3, the DNA is TGTGCCAGCAGCAGAGACAGGGCCTACAATGAGCAGTTCTTC.

This clonotype was detected a few times. V and J are TRBV6-2 or TRBV6-3 and TRBJ2-7; weak D call: TRBD2 (6 bases). The germline V and J ends were trimmed by 0 bases and 6 bases, with 6 bases remaining between them. Germline assignment: CDR1 MNHEY and CDR2 SVGEGT. This CDR3 has 12 residues. The CDR3 reads CASSYSGGEQYV. The DNA for the CDR3 is TGTGCCAGCAGTTACTCGGGGGGCGAGCAGTACGTC.

Only a few counts were recorded for this clonotype. V and J are TRBV5-1 and TRBJ2-5; TRBD1 is a possible D gene (5 bases). The CDR3 is made up of 16 amino acids. Per the germline V gene, CDR1 is SGHRS and CDR2 is YFSETQ. With 0 bases removed from V and 2 bases from J, the gap between germline ends came to 14 bases. The CDR3 sequence is CASSLGRDSVQETQYF. CDR3 sequence (DNA): TGCGCCAGCAGCTTGGGCCGCGACAGTGTACAAGAGACCCAGTACTTC.

This clonotype was observed at least ten times. The chain combines TRBV3-1 with TRBJ2-7, with D tentatively TRBD2 (6 bases). The V gene's germline CDR1 is LGHDT and CDR2 YNNKEL (reference sequence). The CDR3 has 12 amino acids. Trimming took 8 bases from V and 6 from J, leaving 14 bases between them. In DNA form, the CDR3 reads TGTGCCAGCGGGACTTCAGGCTCCGAGCAGTACGTC. Translation: CASGTSGSEQYV.

V usage is TRBV5-1 and J usage is TRBJ2-1; maybe TRBD1 (6 bases). The CDR3 is made up of 13 amino acids. The germline gives CDR1 SGHRS, CDR2 YFSETQ. V lost 3 bases, J lost 9 bases, and 13 bases lay in between. CDR3 amino acids: CASSSNRETEQFF. In DNA, the CDR3 is TGCGCCAGCAGCTCAAACAGGGAAACTGAGCAGTTCTTC.

The rearrangement links TRBV7-8 to TRBJ2-1; D unclear. V lost 0 bases and J lost 10, with 10 bases in between. The germline V gene has CDR1 SGHVS and CDR2 FQNEAQ. The CDR3 has 13 residues. In nucleotides, the CDR3 is TGTGCCAGCAGCTTAGCGAGATCCATAGAGCAGTTCTTC. This gives the protein CASSLARSIEQFF.

The chain joins TRBV12-3 or TRBV12-4 to TRBJ1-2, with D maybe TRBD1 (6 bases). The CDR3 is 14 residues long. V lost 3 bases and J 4 bases, leaving 12 bases between the germline ends. The CDR3 loop reads CASSFFQGPYGYTF. As DNA, the CDR3 is TGTGCCAGCAGTTTTTTCCAGGGGCCCTATGGCTACACCTTC.

The chain recombines TRBV4-1 with TRBJ2-7, with a tentative D call TRBD1 (5 bases). V lost 2 bases, J lost 2 bases, and 13 bases lay in between. The germline V gene encodes CDR1 MGHRA and CDR2 YSYEKL. The CDR3 is made up of 15 amino acids. The CDR3 region is CASSQSADRTYEQYF. CDR3 DNA: TGCGCCAGCAGCCAATCCGCCGACAGAACCTACGAGCAGTACTTC.

The genes are TRBV27 and TRBJ2-3, with TRBD1 as a possible D gene (5 bases). V lost 2 bases, J lost 3 bases, and 15 bases lay in between. CDR1 and CDR2 (germline): MNHEY, SMNVEV (reference sequence). The CDR3 extends over 16 amino acids. The CDR3 nucleotides are TGTGCCAGCAGTTTACACAGGCTGAGCTGGACAGATACGCAGTATTTT. Amino acids: CASSLHRLSWTDTQYF.

V gene TRBV4-2 combines with J gene TRBJ2-7; 7 bases are shared with TRBD2. The CDR3 runs 14 residues. Germline CDR1 reads LGHNA; CDR2 reads YNFKEQ. Germline trimming cut 3 bases from V and 5 bases from J; bases unmatched to any gene: 7. The CDR3 DNA reads TGTGCCAGCAGCCAGGCTGGGGGGGTGGACGAGCAGTACTTC. Translated: CASSQAGGVDEQYF.

The J gene is TRBJ2-3, the V gene TRBV6-5; 9 bases align to TRBD2. V shed 2 bases and J 5 bases; nucleotides not matched to a gene: 11. CDR1 is MNHEY and CDR2 is SVGAGI in the germline V gene. The CDR3 spans 17 residues. The CDR3 nucleotides are TGTGCCAGCAGTTACGTTAGCGGGGGCTCTAAGGGAGATACGCAGTATTTT. This gives the protein CASSYVSGGSKGDTQYF.

This rearrangement joins TRBV7-9 to TRBJ1-6, with unresolved D. The CDR3 totals 13 residues. V lost 5 bases to trimming and J lost 16 bases, with 18 bases between them. Germline CDR1 and CDR2: SEHNR and FQNEAQ (reference sequence). The CDR3 here is CASSPPGLGYLHF. Written as DNA, the CDR3 is TGTGCCAGCAGCCCCCCCGGGCTTGGGTATCTCCACTTT.

The sample holds a few counts of this clonotype. The genes are TRBV7-9 and TRBJ2-7; a possible D gene is TRBD2 (5 bases). CDR3 size: 13 residues. Trimming removed 7 bases from V and 5 bases from J, with 15 bases in between. The germline gives CDR1 SEHNR, CDR2 FQNEAQ (reference sequence). CDR3 nucleotides: TGTGCCAGCACCGATTCGGGGAAAAACGAGCAGTACGTC. This sequence encodes CASTDSGKNEQYV.

The chain joins TRBV7-8 to TRBJ2-6, with D possibly matching TRBD1 (6 bases). With 5 bases removed from V and 3 bases from J, the gap between germline ends came to 11 bases. Germline CDR1 is SGHVS and CDR2 is FQNEAQ. The CDR3 has 15 residues. In nucleotides, the CDR3 is TGTGCCAGCAGCCCAGGGGCCTATGGGGCCAACGTCCTGACTTTC. Translated: CASSPGAYGANVLTF. Together with reference TRBV7-8 and TRBJ2-6, the CDR3 gives the full variable domain: GAGVSQSPRYKVAKRGQDVALRCDPISGHVSLFWYQQALGQGPEFLTYFQNEAQLDKSGLPSDRFFAERPEGSVSTLKIQRTQQEDSAVYLCASSPGAYGANVLTFGAGSRLTVL.

This clonotype showed up just a few times. The rearrangement joins TRBV5-1 to TRBJ2-2, with 7 bases matching TRBD1. Germline values: CDR1 SGHRS, CDR2 YFSETQ. V lost 1 base to trimming and J lost 4 bases; unmatched junction nucleotides: 7. The CDR3 is 16 residues long. CDR3 protein: CASSLRDSRSTGELFF. The CDR3 bases are TGCGCCAGCAGCTTGCGGGACAGCCGGAGCACCGGGGAGCTGTTTTTT.

The chain recombines TRBV7-2 with TRBJ2-7; 11 bases align to TRBD2. V was pared by 7 bases and J by 4 bases, with 12 bases of the junction left unmatched. The length of the CDR3 is 16 residues. Germline assignment: CDR1 SGHTA and CDR2 FQGNSA. The CDR3 spells CASKTEIAGGPYEQYF. CDR3 nucleotide sequence: TGTGCCAGCAAGACAGAGATAGCGGGGGGGCCTTACGAGCAGTACTTC.

The gene calls are TRBV7-3 and TRBJ1-6; D is perhaps TRBD1 (5 bases). Germline CDR1 reads SGHTA; CDR2 reads FQGTGA. This CDR3 comprises 14 residues. V was pared by 5 bases and J by 9 bases, with 14 bases between. The CDR3, as DNA: TGTGCCAGCAGCGCGCAGGGTGGAGGTTCACCCCTCCACTTT. It is translated as CASSAQGGGSPLHF.

CDR3 residues: CAFLHRGDNEQFF. The CDR3 coding sequence is TGTGCCTTTTTGCACAGGGGGGACAATGAGCAGTTCTTC. The chain employs TRBV5-4 and TRBJ2-1; 8 bases are shared with TRBD1. The CDR3 loop spans 13 amino acids. Trimming cost V 10 bases and J 5 bases; bases outside gene matches: 8. Germline V gene lookup returns CDR1 SGHNT and CDR2 YYREEE (reference sequence). Using reference TRBV5-4 and TRBJ2-1 for the parts outside the CDR3, the full variable domain is ETGVTQSPTHLIKTRGQQVTLRCSSQSGHNTVSWYQQALGQGPQFIFQYYREEENGRGNFPPRFSGLQFPNYSSELNVNALELDDSALYLCAFLHRGDNEQFFGPGTRLTVL.

The chain links TRBV29-1 to TRBJ2-3, with 11 bases lining up with TRBD2. V shed 7 bases and J 2 bases; nucleotides not matched to a gene: 5. The CDR3 has 14 amino acids. Germline-derived CDR1 and CDR2 are SQVTM and ANQGSEA. CDR3 amino acids: CSAVLAGDTDTQYF. The CDR3 bases are TGCAGCGCCGTACTAGCGGGGGACACAGATACGCAGTATTTT.

This clonotype was counted only a few times. This chain links TRBV29-1 with TRBJ1-2; no definite D call. Trimming removed 3 bases at V and 0 bases at J, with 11 bases between. This CDR3 is built from 14 residues. The germline gives CDR1 SQVTM, CDR2 ANQGSEA. CDR3 bases: TGCAGCGTTGATCGACGCCACGCTAACTATGGCTACACCTTC. Translating gives CSVDRRHANYGYTF.

V is TRBV12-3 or TRBV12-4 and J is TRBJ2-6; the D gene is possibly TRBD1 (5 bases). The CDR3 runs to 22 residues. The V and J ends lost 2 bases and 2 bases respectively, with 28 bases between them. DNA of the CDR3: TGTGCCAGCAGTTTACCAACCGGCGACCTAGGCAGGGCCCTCGCTGGGGCCAACGTCCTGACTTTC. Its translation: CASSLPTGDLGRALAGANVLTF.

The rearrangement uses TRBV15 and TRBJ1-2; tentative D call: TRBD1 (6 bases). Trimming pared 1 base from V and 8 bases from J, leaving 11 bases between. CDR1 LNHNV and CDR2 YYDKDF come from the germline V gene (reference sequence). The CDR3 is 13 amino acids. The CDR3 spells CATSRGGLVGYTF. CDR3 in DNA: TGTGCCACCAGCAGAGGGGGGCTCGTAGGCTACACCTTC.

This clonotype was recorded a few times. This chain connects TRBV4-1 to TRBJ2-3; D uncertain. From germline, CDR1 is MGHRA and CDR2 YSYEKL. The CDR3 consists of 13 residues. The V and J ends lost 4 bases and 5 bases respectively, with 10 bases between them. The CDR3 spells CASSRGVEDTQYF. In DNA, the CDR3 is TGCGCCAGCAGCCGCGGCGTTGAAGATACGCAGTATTTT.